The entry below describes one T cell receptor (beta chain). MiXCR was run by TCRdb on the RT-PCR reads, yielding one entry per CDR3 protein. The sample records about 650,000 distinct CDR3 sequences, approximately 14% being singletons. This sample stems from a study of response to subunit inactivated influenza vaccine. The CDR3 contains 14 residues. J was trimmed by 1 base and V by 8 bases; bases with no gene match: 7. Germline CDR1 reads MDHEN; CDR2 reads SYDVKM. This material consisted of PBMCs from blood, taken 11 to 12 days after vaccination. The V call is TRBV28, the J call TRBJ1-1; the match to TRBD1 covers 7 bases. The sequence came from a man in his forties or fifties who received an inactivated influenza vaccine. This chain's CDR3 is CASLSRTGNTEAFF. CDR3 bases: TGTGCCAGCCTCTCCAGGACAGGGAACACTGAAGCTTTCTTT.